The rows below give T cell receptor beta chains drawn from one sample of a study of cytomegalovirus exposure and HLA in healthy donors. This table comes from immunoSEQ multiplex PCR, and its TCRdb copy is limited to in-frame clones, with some not included. The profile shows more than 100,000 clones, around 65% of them singletons. The specimen was PBMCs. The receptors stem from a man aged 18 to 29 in good health and CMV-seronegative. The conserved cysteine and the conserved F or W are not part of the CDR3 here.

V gene	J gene	CDR3 protein
TRBV6-1	TRBJ2-5	ASSERTSGGAPKETQY
TRBV19	TRBJ1-1	ASSQRQGNTEAF
TRBV7-9	TRBJ1-4	ASSLGGGAGQGINEKLF
TRBV27	.	ASSLGGSRYEQY
TRBV5-1	TRBJ1-1	ASSRSNTEAF
TRBV28	TRBJ2-7	ASSLTSGSYEQY
TRBV6-1	TRBJ1-4	ASREVLYNEKLF
TRBV10-3	.	ASKTGTVGIEQY
TRBV7-9	TRBJ1-5	ASSNSLTGFGNQPQH
TRBV4-2	TRBJ2-2	ASSQGPTGINTGELF
TRBV5-1	TRBJ2-5	ASSLDVVQGTQY
TRBV7-2	TRBJ2-3	ASSLGPSGRVVDTQY
TRBV11-2	TRBJ2-1	ASSLRLAGVWNEQF
TRBV15	TRBJ2-5	ATGRQGQETQY
TRBV15	TRBJ2-7	ATSSDRAVLGEQY
TRBV28	TRBJ1-5	ASKGPGAQH
TRBV6-5	TRBJ2-1	ASSYSGGGRYNEQF
TRBV10-2	TRBJ2-5	ASSSTGETQY
TRBV28	TRBJ1-5	ASRILQGSYSNQPQH
TRBV30	TRBJ1-2	AWSVLQGAGYT
TRBV18	TRBJ2-7	ASSPTQRYSYEQY
TRBV4-3	TRBJ1-5	ASSPQGGDNQPQH
TRBV28	TRBJ2-3	ASRRRLAGGPDTQY
TRBV30	TRBJ2-7	AGTGPSYEQY
TRBV28	TRBJ1-5	ASRQGAQH